These T cell receptor beta chains were read from a single sample in a study of T cell responses to AZD1222 COVID-19 vaccine. Profiling relied on immunoSEQ multiplex PCR, and the TCRdb table lists in-frame clones only, not all of them. The sample gives 150,000 to 200,000 clones, approximately 90% of which show up once; approximately 2.9% is in the top ten. The sample was peripheral blood, taken on day 0 of AZD1222 vaccination. The source is an adult in good health. CDR3s include the opening cysteine and the closing phenylalanine or tryptophan. Fields, in order: CDR3 protein, CDR3 DNA, D gene, J gene, CDR3 length, V gene, clone size. D genes are given only for firm matches. Only part of the rows carry a size: once, few, many, or a class if the clone is expanded.

CDR3 protein: CASSSLAPVTYEQYF; CDR3 DNA: TGTGCCAGCAGCTCCCTGGCTCCAGTGACCTACGAGCAGTACTTC; D gene: NA; J gene: TRBJ2-7; CDR3 length: 15; V gene: TRBV7-2; clone size: NA
CDR3 protein: CASPQGTGMTGELFF; CDR3 DNA: TGTGCCAGCCCCCAGGGGACAGGGATGACCGGGGAGCTGTTTTTT; D gene: TRBD1; J gene: TRBJ2-2; CDR3 length: 15; V gene: TRBV7-2; clone size: NA
CDR3 protein: CASSSIWGANTIYF; CDR3 DNA: TGTGCCAGCAGCTCCATTTGGGGAGCAAACACCATATATTTT; D gene: NA; J gene: TRBJ1-3; CDR3 length: 14; V gene: TRBV7-2; clone size: NA
CDR3 protein: CASSPRDRGNQPQHF; CDR3 DNA: TGTGCCAGCAGTCCCCGGGACAGGGGCAATCAGCCCCAGCATTTT; D gene: TRBD1; J gene: TRBJ1-5; CDR3 length: 15; V gene: TRBV6-5; clone size: NA
CDR3 protein: CASSIAIGRRNTEAFF; CDR3 DNA: TGTGCCAGTAGTATAGCCATCGGACGGAGGAACACTGAAGCTTTCTTT; D gene: NA; J gene: TRBJ1-1; CDR3 length: 16; V gene: TRBV19; clone size: NA
CDR3 protein: CASWASSYEQYF; CDR3 DNA: TGTGCCAGCTGGGCCAGCTCCTACGAGCAGTACTTC; D gene: NA; J gene: TRBJ2-7; CDR3 length: 12; V gene: TRBV27; clone size: NA
CDR3 protein: CASTPTGNSPLHF; CDR3 DNA: TGTGCCAGCACCCCCACAGGGAATTCACCCCTCCACTTT; D gene: NA; J gene: TRBJ1-6; CDR3 length: 13; V gene: TRBV6-5; clone size: NA
CDR3 protein: CASTIAGAPSEQYF; CDR3 DNA: TGTGCCAGTACGATAGCGGGGGCCCCCTCCGAGCAGTACTTC; D gene: TRBD2; J gene: TRBJ2-7; CDR3 length: 14; V gene: TRBV7-9; clone size: once
CDR3 protein: CASSLVGGGGNSPLHF; CDR3 DNA: TGTGCCAGCAGCTTAGTGGGAGGGGGCGGTAATTCACCCCTCCACTTT; D gene: TRBD1; J gene: TRBJ1-6; CDR3 length: 16; V gene: TRBV7-2; clone size: once
CDR3 protein: CASSPSGPLTGNTIYF; CDR3 DNA: TGTGCCAGCAGCCCTTCGGGACCCTTAACTGGAAACACCATATATTTT; D gene: NA; J gene: TRBJ1-3; CDR3 length: 16; V gene: TRBV7-2; clone size: NA
CDR3 protein: CASSQDRTSGGVLGQETQYF; CDR3 DNA: TGTGCCAGCAGCCAAGATCGAACTAGCGGGGGGGTTTTGGGCCAAGAGACCCAGTACTTC; D gene: TRBD2; J gene: TRBJ2-5; CDR3 length: 20; V gene: TRBV3-1/TRBV3-2; clone size: NA
CDR3 protein: CASSQDRVSDTQYF; CDR3 DNA: TGTGCCAGCAGCCAGGACCGGGTCTCGGATACGCAGTATTTT; D gene: NA; J gene: TRBJ2-3; CDR3 length: 14; V gene: TRBV4-2; clone size: NA
CDR3 protein: CASSLGGRGETQYF; CDR3 DNA: TGTGCCAGTAGTCTCGGGGGGCGGGGAGAGACCCAGTACTTC; D gene: NA; J gene: TRBJ2-5; CDR3 length: 14; V gene: TRBV19; clone size: NA
CDR3 protein: CASSLTSGGYNEQFF; CDR3 DNA: TGTGCCAGCAGTCTGACTAGCGGGGGATACAATGAGCAGTTCTTC; D gene: TRBD2; J gene: TRBJ2-1; CDR3 length: 15; V gene: TRBV6-6; clone size: NA
CDR3 protein: CASSPDGSNYGYTF; CDR3 DNA: TGTGCCAGCAGCCCGGACGGATCTAACTATGGCTACACCTTC; D gene: NA; J gene: TRBJ1-2; CDR3 length: 14; V gene: TRBV7-8; clone size: NA
CDR3 protein: CASSLGRGRSYNEQFF; CDR3 DNA: TGTGCCAGCAGCTTAGGAAGGGGACGCTCCTACAATGAGCAGTTCTTC; D gene: NA; J gene: TRBJ2-1; CDR3 length: 16; V gene: TRBV7-2; clone size: NA
CDR3 protein: CASSLRQSGQGRMNTEAFF; CDR3 DNA: TGTGCTAGCAGCTTACGCCAATCCGGACAGGGGCGAATGAACACTGAAGCTTTCTTT; D gene: TRBD1; J gene: TRBJ1-1; CDR3 length: 19; V gene: TRBV7-7; clone size: few
CDR3 protein: CASTGLVQPQHF; CDR3 DNA: TGTGCCAGTACAGGGTTGGTTCAGCCCCAGCATTTT; D gene: NA; J gene: TRBJ1-5; CDR3 length: 12; V gene: TRBV7-3; clone size: NA
CDR3 protein: CASSLGRDGNYGYTF; CDR3 DNA: TGTGCCAGCAGCTTGGGCCGGGACGGCAACTATGGCTACACCTTC; D gene: NA; J gene: TRBJ1-2; CDR3 length: 15; V gene: TRBV5-6; clone size: NA
CDR3 protein: CASSLTQAGGEKLFF; CDR3 DNA: TGCGCCAGCAGCCTAACACAGGCGGGAGGAGAAAAACTGTTTTTT; D gene: NA; J gene: TRBJ1-4; CDR3 length: 15; V gene: TRBV4-1; clone size: NA
CDR3 protein: CASSYSGTGGYYEQYF; CDR3 DNA: TGTGCCAGCAGTTATTCCGGGACAGGGGGTTACTACGAGCAGTACTTC; D gene: TRBD1; J gene: TRBJ2-7; CDR3 length: 16; V gene: TRBV6-2/TRBV6-3; clone size: NA
CDR3 protein: CASGLKGEGRQRGEQYF; CDR3 DNA: TGTGCCAGCGGGCTTAAGGGGGAGGGGCGGCAGCGAGGCGAGCAGTACTTC; D gene: NA; J gene: TRBJ2-7; CDR3 length: 17; V gene: TRBV21-1; clone size: NA
CDR3 protein: CASSDPRTRISYEQYF; CDR3 DNA: TGTGCCAGCAGTGACCCAAGGACAAGAATCTCCTACGAGCAGTACTTC; D gene: NA; J gene: TRBJ2-7; CDR3 length: 16; V gene: TRBV6-4; clone size: NA
CDR3 protein: CASSPSGSYEQYF; CDR3 DNA: TGTGCCAGCAGCCCCTCGGGCTCCTACGAGCAGTACTTC; D gene: NA; J gene: TRBJ2-7; CDR3 length: 13; V gene: TRBV6-2/TRBV6-3; clone size: NA
CDR3 protein: CASRDRAQNSPLHF; CDR3 DNA: TGTGCCAGTAGAGACAGGGCCCAAAATTCACCCCTCCACTTT; D gene: TRBD1; J gene: TRBJ1-6; CDR3 length: 14; V gene: TRBV19; clone size: NA
CDR3 protein: CASSQDRGAGSDTQYF; CDR3 DNA: TGCGCCAGCAGCCAAGATCGGGGGGCAGGTTCAGATACGCAGTATTTT; D gene: NA; J gene: TRBJ2-3; CDR3 length: 16; V gene: TRBV4-3; clone size: NA
CDR3 protein: CASSDRSSATGELFF; CDR3 DNA: TGTGCCAGCAGTGATAGGAGCAGTGCCACCGGGGAGCTGTTTTTT; D gene: NA; J gene: TRBJ2-2; CDR3 length: 15; V gene: TRBV2; clone size: NA
CDR3 protein: CASSPIAGDTTGTQYF; CDR3 DNA: TGTGCCAGCAGCCCCATAGCGGGGGATACGACGGGGACCCAGTACTTC; D gene: TRBD2; J gene: TRBJ2-5; CDR3 length: 16; V gene: TRBV11-2; clone size: NA
CDR3 protein: CASSQDSGRRSAKNIQYF; CDR3 DNA: TGTGCCAGCAGCCAAGATTCAGGGAGGAGGTCGGCCAAAAACATTCAGTACTTC; D gene: NA; J gene: TRBJ2-4; CDR3 length: 18; V gene: TRBV3-1/TRBV3-2; clone size: NA
CDR3 protein: CASSYSDSGNTIYF; CDR3 DNA: TGTGCCAGCAGTTACTCGGACTCTGGAAACACCATATATTTT; D gene: NA; J gene: TRBJ1-3; CDR3 length: 14; V gene: TRBV6-6; clone size: once
CDR3 protein: CASIEDSGDTQYF; CDR3 DNA: TGCGCCAGCATTGAGGACTCGGGGGATACGCAGTATTTT; D gene: NA; J gene: TRBJ2-3; CDR3 length: 13; V gene: TRBV10-2; clone size: NA
CDR3 protein: CASSLRGRETQYF; CDR3 DNA: TGTGCCAGCAGCTTAAGAGGGCGAGAGACCCAGTACTTC; D gene: NA; J gene: TRBJ2-5; CDR3 length: 13; V gene: TRBV11-1; clone size: NA
CDR3 protein: CASSSRGRATGQPQHF; CDR3 DNA: TGTGCCAGCAGTTCCCGGGGCAGGGCAACAGGTCAGCCCCAGCATTTT; D gene: NA; J gene: TRBJ1-5; CDR3 length: 16; V gene: TRBV27; clone size: NA